These T cell receptor beta chains were read from a single sample in a study of kidney transplant recipient with SARS-CoV-2 infection. TCRdb analysed the reads with MiXCR anew, one entry per CDR3 protein. The sample records about 240,000 distinct CDR3 sequences, 29% being singletons. Sequences were derived from a blood sample, sampled at baseline and between days 110 and 120 from a kidney transplant recipient. The receptor set was obtained from a male patient aged 25-45 years who had COVID-19 and was a kidney transplant recipient. A subset of T cells may come from the graft donor. CDR3s leave out the opening cysteine and the closing phenylalanine or tryptophan.

v_call: TRBV24-1; j_call: TRBJ1-1; cdr3_aa: ATSDFSGTEAF
v_call: TRBV6-9; j_call: TRBJ1-2; cdr3_aa: ASSREGPYGKTYGHT
v_call: TRBV19; j_call: TRBJ2-3; cdr3_aa: ASSMTGTSTDTQY
v_call: TRBV4-3; j_call: TRBJ2-3; cdr3_aa: ASSQNRDTQY
v_call: TRBV20-1; j_call: TRBJ1-5; cdr3_aa: SVRQGGVGGQPQH
v_call: TRBV19; j_call: TRBJ1-4; cdr3_aa: ASSSGDSRLGEKLF
v_call: TRBV6-5; j_call: TRBJ2-1; cdr3_aa: ASSYSAGQGYNEQF
v_call: TRBV12-3/TRBV12-4; j_call: TRBJ2-3; cdr3_aa: ASSSPDLQGDTQY
v_call: TRBV10-1; j_call: TRBJ1-2; cdr3_aa: ASSLCRRSRKTYGYT
v_call: TRBV3-1; j_call: TRBJ1-2; cdr3_aa: ASSHLVTLRKTYGYT
v_call: TRBV12-3/TRBV12-4; j_call: TRBJ1-3; cdr3_aa: ASSFEGNTIY
v_call: TRBV4-2; j_call: TRBJ2-1; cdr3_aa: ASSQDWLAGADNEQF
v_call: TRBV28; j_call: TRBJ2-7; cdr3_aa: ASSLWGERDYEQY
v_call: TRBV23-1; j_call: TRBJ1-2; cdr3_aa: ASSQVGQRNYGYT
v_call: TRBV6-2/TRBV6-3; j_call: TRBJ2-7; cdr3_aa: ASSLGRPYEQY
v_call: TRBV27; j_call: TRBJ2-1; cdr3_aa: ASSLNYNEQF
v_call: TRBV6-5; j_call: TRBJ1-2; cdr3_aa: ASSSTTSMRKTYGYT
v_call: TRBV7-9; j_call: TRBJ2-5; cdr3_aa: ASSLVPETQY
v_call: TRBV20-1; j_call: TRBJ2-7; cdr3_aa: SAAGTGSFYEQY
v_call: TRBV6-4; j_call: TRBJ2-3; cdr3_aa: SSSDSAGSTDTQY
v_call: TRBV24-1; j_call: TRBJ2-3; cdr3_aa: ATSDFTAAPPDTQY
v_call: TRBV5-4; j_call: TRBJ1-2; cdr3_aa: ASADRVPGKTYGYT
v_call: TRBV19; j_call: TRBJ1-1; cdr3_aa: ASAEGGRTEAF
v_call: TRBV20-1; j_call: TRBJ1-3; cdr3_aa: SASVEYSGNTIY
v_call: TRBV30; j_call: TRBJ1-4; cdr3_aa: AWNGDDEKLF
v_call: TRBV7-3; j_call: TRBJ1-1; cdr3_aa: ASSLSGGNTEAF
v_call: TRBV3-1; j_call: TRBJ2-2; cdr3_aa: ASSMHTPISGLTGELF
v_call: TRBV18; j_call: TRBJ1-2; cdr3_aa: ASSPSGGAGGYT
v_call: TRBV19; j_call: TRBJ2-2; cdr3_aa: ASSIGGGKTGELF
v_call: TRBV27; j_call: TRBJ1-6; cdr3_aa: ASSPQRTGALSLH
v_call: TRBV7-2; j_call: TRBJ2-5; cdr3_aa: ASSLSGTTQETQY
v_call: TRBV5-6; j_call: TRBJ1-2; cdr3_aa: ASLSFNSRKTYGYT
v_call: TRBV20-1; j_call: TRBJ1-2; cdr3_aa: SAELRLFRKTYGYT
v_call: TRBV5-3; j_call: TRBJ1-2; cdr3_aa: ARTVAVVRKTYGYT
v_call: TRBV7-3; j_call: TRBJ2-1; cdr3_aa: ASSLLRGGRDEQF
v_call: TRBV19; j_call: TRBJ1-1; cdr3_aa: ASSIGQVMNTEAF
v_call: TRBV30; j_call: TRBJ1-2; cdr3_aa: AWEKRRYRKTYGYT
v_call: TRBV20-1; j_call: TRBJ1-2; cdr3_aa: SAVETLFRKTYGYT
v_call: TRBV12-3/TRBV12-4; j_call: TRBJ1-2; cdr3_aa: ASSFDHSFRKTYGYT
v_call: TRBV20-1; j_call: TRBJ1-2; cdr3_aa: SATGSRSGYT
v_call: TRBV7-8; j_call: TRBJ2-5; cdr3_aa: ASSIGASQETQY